Following are 29 T cell receptor beta chains from one sample sequenced in a study of blood T cell repertoires in COVID-19. Some clones are missing from TCRdb's copy, which holds only in-frame ones; the method was immunoSEQ multiplex PCR. The data hold about 170,000 clones, with around 83% observed a single time. Sequencing used PBMCs or T cells enriched from blood (not recorded which). Receptors were obtained from a woman between 45 and 65 years old in a cohort exposed to, infected with or recovered from COVID-19 (not recorded which).

This sequence joins TRBV9 and TRBJ1-1; D perhaps matches TRBD1 (5 bases). Trimming cost V 0 bases and J 3 bases, with 9 bases left between them. The CDR3 length is 14 residues. CDR1 and CDR2 from the germline V gene are SGDLS and YYNGEE. The CDR3 spells CASSVAGGDTEAFF. CDR3 sequence (DNA): TGTGCCAGCAGCGTAGCTGGGGGGGACACTGAAGCTTTCTTT.

The V gene is TRBV2, the J gene TRBJ2-3; the D is unclear. V was pared by 6 bases and J by 5 bases, with 9 bases between. The CDR3 totals 12 residues. Germline CDR1 is SNHLY and CDR2 is FYNNEI. The CDR3 protein is CASSQALDTQYF. The CDR3, as DNA: TGTGCCAGCAGCCAGGCCCTAGATACGCAGTATTTT.

The V gene is TRBV5-4, the J gene TRBJ1-6; TRBD1 matches at 7 bases. The V gene end was trimmed by 9 bases and the J gene end by 8 bases; junction bases not matched to a gene: 11. CDR3 length equals 14 residues. Germline lookup yields CDR1 SGHNT and CDR2 YYREEE (reference sequence). The CDR3 nucleotides are TGTGCCACCACATACAGGGGTACGGATTCACCCCTCCACTTT. It specifies CATTYRGTDSPLHF.

V is TRBV7-2 and J is TRBJ1-2; perhaps TRBD1 as D (5 bases). Germline assignment: CDR1 SGHTA and CDR2 FQGNSA. This CDR3 contains 14 residues. Deletions cut 5 bases from V and 0 bases from J, with 10 bases between. For the CDR3, the DNA is TGTGCCAGCAGCCCGCAGGGTTCTAACTATGGCTACACCTTC. Residues: CASSPQGSNYGYTF.

CDR3 amino acids: CASRLNGDTQYF. CDR3 bases: TGTGCCAGCAGATTAAACGGAGATACGCAGTATTTT. The V gene is TRBV28, the J gene TRBJ2-3; D not resolved. This CDR3 comprises 12 residues. V lost 6 bases and J lost 5, with 9 bases in between. Germline V gene sequence: CDR1 MDHEN, CDR2 SYDVKM.

The V gene is TRBV7-6, the J gene TRBJ2-1, with D unclear. The CDR3 runs to 13 residues. The germline gives CDR1 SGHVS, CDR2 FNYEAQ. The V end lost 1 base, the J end lost 5 bases, and 6 bases lay between the germline ends. CDR3 sequence (DNA): TGTGCCAGCAGCTTAGTACGGGACAATGAGCAGTTCTTC. It encodes CASSLVRDNEQFF.

The genes are TRBV19 and TRBJ2-7; perhaps TRBD2 as D (6 bases). CDR3 length: 14 residues. V was shortened by 4 bases and J by 0 bases, with 10 bases between the two germline ends. In germline, CDR1 is LNHDA, CDR2 SQIVND (reference sequence). CDR3 nucleotides: TGTGCCAGTAGTACTTCCGGGAGCTCCTACGAGCAGTACTTC. Its protein product is CASSTSGSSYEQYF.

The V gene is TRBV19, the J gene TRBJ2-7, with 7 bases identical to TRBD2. The V gene end was trimmed by 0 bases and the J gene end by 3 bases; junction bases not matched to a gene: 5. In germline, CDR1 is LNHDA, CDR2 SQIVND (reference sequence). The CDR3 has 15 amino acids. The CDR3 sequence: CASSIDGGGVYEQYF. CDR3 nucleotide sequence: TGTGCCAGTAGTATAGATGGTGGGGGGGTCTACGAGCAGTACTTC.

The V gene is TRBV6-5, the J gene TRBJ2-1; weak D call: TRBD2 (7 bases). The V gene lost 7 bases and the J gene lost 5 bases, with 18 bases spanning the gap. Per germline, CDR1 MNHEY and CDR2 SVGAGI. The CDR3 length is 15 residues. CDR3 residues: CASIGAGAHNNEQFF. In DNA, the CDR3 is TGTGCCAGCATCGGGGCGGGGGCCCACAACAATGAGCAGTTCTTC.

This chain joins TRBV11-2 and TRBJ2-7; D is perhaps TRBD1 (6 bases). The V and J ends lost 4 bases and 5 bases respectively, with 9 bases between them. CDR3 length equals 12 residues. The germline gives CDR1 SGHAT, CDR2 FQNNGV. CDR3 protein: CASSSRTDEQYF. Here the CDR3 DNA reads TGTGCCAGCAGCTCTCGGACAGACGAGCAGTACTTC.

This chain's CDR3 is CASSYQQGAGEQFF. DNA of the CDR3: TGTGCCAGCAGTTACCAACAGGGGGCGGGAGAGCAGTTCTTC. The V gene is TRBV6-5, the J gene TRBJ2-1; 9 nucleotides agree with TRBD1. Germline loops: CDR1 MNHEY, CDR2 SVGAGI. The junction had 6 bases not matched to a gene; V was cut back by 2 bases and J by 10 bases. The CDR3 covers 14 residues.

The rearrangement uses TRBV15 and TRBJ2-3; TRBD2 matches 14 bases. Germline-derived CDR1 and CDR2 are LNHNV and YYDKDF (reference sequence). The CDR3 contains 20 residues. Trimming removed 5 bases from V and 1 base from J; junction bases left unmatched: 14. Here the CDR3 DNA reads TGTGCCACCAGCCTTCCCCCGGTGGGACTAGCGGGGGCCCGCACAGATACGCAGTATTTT. Protein product: CATSLPPVGLAGARTDTQYF.

The rearrangement links TRBV7-3 to TRBJ1-1; D remains unclear. The CDR3 consists of 15 residues. CDR1 and CDR2 from the germline V gene are SGHTA and FQGTGA. V lost 4 bases, J lost 4 bases, and 16 bases lay in between. The CDR3 region is CASSSKSGGTTEAFF. Here the CDR3 DNA reads TGTGCCAGCAGCTCTAAGAGTGGAGGTACCACTGAAGCTTTCTTT.

This clone was detected only a few times. The gene calls are TRBV10-3 and TRBJ1-6; the D gene is possibly TRBD1 (5 bases). The V gene lost 11 bases and the J gene lost 3 bases, with 17 bases spanning the gap. The CDR3 runs to 15 residues. Per the germline V gene, CDR1 is ENHRY and CDR2 is SYGVKD. CDR3 region: CAATPGTFYNSPLHF. CDR3 sequence (DNA): TGTGCCGCCACCCCCGGGACTTTCTATAATTCACCCCTCCACTTT.

The CDR3 DNA follows: TGCAGCGCCGAGACAGGGCTGGTGTACACTGAAGCTTTCTTT. It specifies CSAETGLVYTEAFF. The V call is TRBV29-1, the J call TRBJ1-1, with 7 bases that match TRBD1. Trimming cost V 7 bases and J 3 bases; bases outside gene matches: 11. The CDR3 sequence is 14 residues long. Germline V gene sequence: CDR1 SQVTM, CDR2 ANQGSEA.

The genes are TRBV27 and TRBJ1-6; D is ambiguous. Trimming removed 2 bases from V and 4 bases from J, with 9 bases in between. This CDR3 has 15 amino acids. CDR1 is MNHEY and CDR2 is SMNVEV in the germline V gene (reference sequence). The CDR3 region has the DNA TGTGCCAGCAGTTTAAGGGAGGGATATAATTCACCCCTCCACTTT. Translating gives CASSLREGYNSPLHF.

The rearrangement joins TRBV11-2 to TRBJ2-5; 8 bases are a match to TRBD1. The CDR3 runs to 14 residues. Trimming cost V 4 bases and J 0 bases; bases outside gene matches: 1. Germline-derived CDR1 and CDR2 are SGHAT and FQNNGV. CDR3 region: CASSWTGYQETQYF. CDR3 DNA: TGTGCCAGCAGCTGGACAGGGTACCAAGAGACCCAGTACTTC.

The chain recombines TRBV7-3 with TRBJ2-3; 7 bases map to TRBD2. CDR1 SGHTA and CDR2 FQGTGA come from the germline V gene. The CDR3 covers 14 residues. V was pared by 5 bases and J by 2 bases, with 4 bases of the junction left unmatched. The CDR3 is CASSRGLNTDTQYF. The CDR3 coding sequence is TGTGCCAGCAGCCGGGGACTAAACACAGATACGCAGTATTTT. Full variable domain (outside the CDR3, taken from reference TRBV7-3 and TRBJ2-3): GAGVSQTPSNKVTEKGKYVELRCDPISGHTALYWYRQSLGQGPEFLIYFQGTGAADDSGLPNDRFFAVRPEGSVSTLKIQRTERGDSAVYLCASSRGLNTDTQYFGPGTRLTVL.

The chain combines TRBV5-1 with TRBJ1-1, with D possibly being TRBD1 (6 bases). Per germline, CDR1 SGHRS and CDR2 YFSETQ. With 1 base removed from V and 1 base from J, the gap between germline ends came to 20 bases. This CDR3 has 18 residues. CDR3 sequence: CASSLTLVQGGGNTEAFF. The CDR3 coding sequence is TGCGCCAGCAGCTTGACCCTCGTGCAGGGAGGGGGGAACACTGAAGCTTTCTTT.

The V and J genes are TRBV5-1 and TRBJ1-1, with a tentative D call TRBD1 (6 bases). The CDR3 has 16 amino acids. Looked up from germline, CDR1 is SGHRS and CDR2 is YFSETQ. Trimming stripped 0 bases from V and 10 bases from J, with 22 bases between. For the CDR3, the DNA is TGCGCCAGCAGCTTGGCCGTCCTAACAGGGAAGGAAAGAGCTTTCTTT. Protein product: CASSLAVLTGKERAFF.

The chain couples TRBV2 to TRBJ2-7; 8 nucleotides agree with TRBD2. V gave up 11 bases and J gave up 4 bases; unmatched junction bases: 7. From germline, CDR1 is SNHLY and CDR2 FYNNEI. This CDR3 has 12 residues. CDR3 DNA sequence: TGTGCCGGGCGAGCGGGAGTTTACGAGCAGTACTTC. This sequence encodes CAGRAGVYEQYF.

The rearrangement uses TRBV7-2 and TRBJ2-6, with 7 bases lining up with TRBD1. This CDR3 comprises 17 residues. Germline values: CDR1 SGHTA, CDR2 FQGNSA. Trimming cost V 1 base and J 0 bases; bases outside gene matches: 3. CDR3 in amino acids: CASSLVGGNSGANVLTF. DNA for the CDR3: TGTGCCAGCAGCTTAGTAGGGGGCAACTCTGGGGCCAACGTCCTGACTTTC.

This clone showed up just a few times. The CDR3 DNA is TGTGCCTGGAGTGAACTAGACAGGGAGAGGGGTGGCTACACCTTC. It translates to CAWSELDRERGGYTF. The chain links TRBV30 to TRBJ1-2; 7 nucleotides match TRBD1. J lost 7 bases, V lost 1 base, and 12 bases had no gene match. The germline V gene has CDR1 GTSNPN and CDR2 SVGIG (reference sequence). The CDR3 is 15 residues long.

CDR3 DNA: TGTGCCAGCAGCTTAGGCGGGGCCCAAGAGACCCAGTACTTC. Protein sequence: CASSLGGAQETQYF. This sequence joins TRBV7-2 and TRBJ2-5, with D possibly being TRBD2 (6 bases). The CDR3 is 14 amino acids. The V gene lost 1 base and the J gene lost 1 base, with 7 bases spanning the gap. Germline CDR1 and CDR2: SGHTA and FQGNSA. The whole variable domain, remainder taken from reference TRBV7-2 and TRBJ2-5, is GAGVSQSPSNKVTEKGKDVELRCDPISGHTALYWYRQSLGQGLEFLIYFQGNSAPDKSGLPSDRFSAERTGGSVSTLTIQRTQQEDSAVYLCASSLGGAQETQYFGPGTRLLVL.

This clone was seen a few times. This chain joins TRBV6-5 and TRBJ2-1, with 7 bases lining up with TRBD2. This CDR3 contains 15 residues. The germline CDR1 and CDR2 sequences are MNHEY and SVGAGI. Trimming cost V 6 bases and J 5 bases; bases outside gene matches: 10. CDR3 nucleotides: TGTGCCAGCAGCCTCCAGACTAGCACTAACAATGAGCAGTTCTTC. Residues: CASSLQTSTNNEQFF.

This clone has just a few counts. The chain joins TRBV5-6 to TRBJ2-5; the D is unclear. Trimming cost V 0 bases and J 9 bases, with 15 bases left between them. The CDR3 extends over 14 amino acids. Germline CDR1 is SGHDT and CDR2 is YYEEEE. The CDR3 region is CASSLGLAQTPQYF. The CDR3 DNA follows: TGTGCCAGCAGCTTGGGTTTAGCTCAGACGCCCCAGTACTTC.

The chain has TRBV6-1 and TRBJ2-3; 10 bases line up with TRBD1. Germline V gene lookup returns CDR1 MNHNS and CDR2 SASEGT. V shed 3 bases and J 4 bases; nucleotides not matched to a gene: 10. This CDR3 is 17 amino acids long. The CDR3 coding sequence is TGTGCCAGCAGTGACCAGGGGGCGGGACAGGGGCCAGATACGCAGTATTTT. Residues: CASSDQGAGQGPDTQYF.

The chain is built from TRBV16 and TRBJ1-2; unclear D gene. CDR1 KGHSY and CDR2 FQNENV come from the germline V gene. The CDR3 is made up of 15 amino acids. With 0 bases removed from V and 3 bases from J, the gap between germline ends came to 11 bases. CDR3 region: CASSQSRGRDYGYTF. The CDR3, as DNA: TGTGCCAGCAGCCAATCCCGGGGTCGTGACTATGGCTACACCTTC. Full variable domain (outside the CDR3, taken from reference TRBV16 and TRBJ1-2): GEEVAQTPKHLVRGEGQKAKLYCAPIKGHSYVFWYQQVLKNEFKFLISFQNENVFDETGMPKERFSAKCLPNSPCSLEIQATKLEDSAVYFCASSQSRGRDYGYTFGSGTRLTVV.

J is TRBJ1-2 and V is TRBV5-1; TRBD1 agrees at 7 bases. V shed 4 bases and J 3 bases; nucleotides not matched to a gene: 6. This CDR3 spans 14 amino acids. In germline, CDR1 is SGHRS, CDR2 YFSETQ. Written as DNA, the CDR3 is TGCGCCAGCAGCCCCGGACAGGCGTACTATGGCTACACCTTC. Translating gives CASSPGQAYYGYTF.